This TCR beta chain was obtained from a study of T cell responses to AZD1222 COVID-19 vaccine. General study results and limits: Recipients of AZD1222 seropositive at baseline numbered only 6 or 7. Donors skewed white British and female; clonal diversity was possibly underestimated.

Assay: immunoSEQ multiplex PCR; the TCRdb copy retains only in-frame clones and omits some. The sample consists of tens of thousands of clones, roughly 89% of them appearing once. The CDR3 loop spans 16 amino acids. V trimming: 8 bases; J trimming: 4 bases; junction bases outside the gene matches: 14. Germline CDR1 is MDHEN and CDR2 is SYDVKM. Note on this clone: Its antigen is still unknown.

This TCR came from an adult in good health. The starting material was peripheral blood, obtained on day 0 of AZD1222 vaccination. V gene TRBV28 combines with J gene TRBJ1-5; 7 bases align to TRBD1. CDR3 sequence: CASFTLGAGGNQPQHF. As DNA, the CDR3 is TGTGCCAGCTTCACCCTAGGGGCAGGGGGTAATCAGCCCCAGCATTTT.